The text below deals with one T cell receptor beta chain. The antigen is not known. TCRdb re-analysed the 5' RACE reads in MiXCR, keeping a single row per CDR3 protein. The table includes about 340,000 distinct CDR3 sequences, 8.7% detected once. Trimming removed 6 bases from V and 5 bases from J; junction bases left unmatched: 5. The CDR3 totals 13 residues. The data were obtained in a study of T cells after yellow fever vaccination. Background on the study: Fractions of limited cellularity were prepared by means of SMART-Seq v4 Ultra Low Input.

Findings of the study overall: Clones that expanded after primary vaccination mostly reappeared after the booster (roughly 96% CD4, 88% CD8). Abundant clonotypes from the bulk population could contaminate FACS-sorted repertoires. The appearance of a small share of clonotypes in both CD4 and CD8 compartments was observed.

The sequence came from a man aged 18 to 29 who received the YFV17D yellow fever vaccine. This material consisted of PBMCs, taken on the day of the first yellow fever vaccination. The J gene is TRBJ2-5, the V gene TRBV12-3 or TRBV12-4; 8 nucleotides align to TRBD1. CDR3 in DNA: TGTGCCAGCAGGGGACAGGCCATGGAGACCCAGTACTTC. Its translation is CASRGQAMETQYF.